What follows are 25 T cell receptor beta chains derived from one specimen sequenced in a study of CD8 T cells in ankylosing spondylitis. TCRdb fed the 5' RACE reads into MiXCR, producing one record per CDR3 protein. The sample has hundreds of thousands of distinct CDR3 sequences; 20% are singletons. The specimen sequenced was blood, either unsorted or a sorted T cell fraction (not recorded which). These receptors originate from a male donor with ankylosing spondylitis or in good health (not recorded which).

The CDR3, as DNA: TGCAGTGCTAGGGGACTAGACGTCAATGAGCAGTTCTTC. Residues: CSARGLDVNEQFF. The J gene is TRBJ2-1, the V gene TRBV20-1, with TRBD2 matching over 8 bases. Looked up from germline, CDR1 is DFQATT and CDR2 is SNEGSKA (reference sequence). J gave up 6 bases and V 3 bases, and 4 bases lay outside the gene matches. CDR3 size: 13 residues.

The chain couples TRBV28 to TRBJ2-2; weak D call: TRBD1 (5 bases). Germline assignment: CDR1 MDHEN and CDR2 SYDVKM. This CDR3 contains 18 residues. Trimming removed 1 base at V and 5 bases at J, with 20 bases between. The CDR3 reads CASSLLRGRLVWTGELFF. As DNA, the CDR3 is TGTGCCAGCAGTTTATTAAGGGGCAGATTGGTATGGACCGGGGAGCTGTTTTTT.

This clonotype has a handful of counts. CDR3 nucleotides: TGCAGTGCTAGATGGCTTTACGAGCAGTACGTC. This translates into CSARWLYEQYV. The chain couples TRBV20-1 to TRBJ2-7; D not certain. CDR1 is DFQATT, CDR2 SNEGSKA, per germline (reference sequence). Deletions cut 2 bases from V and 4 bases from J, with 6 bases between. The CDR3 has 11 residues.

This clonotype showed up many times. The CDR3 nucleotides are TGTGCCAGCAGTTCACAGGGCAACTATGGCTACACCTTC. It translates to CASSSQGNYGYTF. The V and J genes are TRBV13 and TRBJ1-2, with D possibly TRBD1 on 6 matching bases. Trimming took off 6 bases at V and 2 bases at J, with 10 bases between the two ends. The CDR3 covers 13 residues. Germline V gene lookup returns CDR1 PRHDT and CDR2 FYEKMQ (reference sequence). The full variable domain, completed using reference TRBV13 and TRBJ1-2, is AAGVIQSPRHLIKEKRETATLKCYPIPRHDTVYWYQQGPGQDPQFLISFYEKMQSDKGSIPDRFSAQQFSDYHSELNMSSLELGDSALYFCASSSQGNYGYTFGSGTRLTVV.

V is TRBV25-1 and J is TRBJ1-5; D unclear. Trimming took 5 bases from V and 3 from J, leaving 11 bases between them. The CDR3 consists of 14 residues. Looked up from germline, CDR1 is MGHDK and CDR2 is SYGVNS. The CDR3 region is CASSKSATNQPQHF. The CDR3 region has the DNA TGTGCCAGCAGTAAGTCAGCCACCAATCAGCCCCAGCATTTT.

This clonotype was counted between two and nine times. DNA for the CDR3: TGTGCCACCAGTGAAGGGACTAGCGGGCACAATGAGCAGTTCTTC. It codes for CATSEGTSGHNEQFF. The chain employs TRBV24-1 and TRBJ2-1, with 12 bases fitting TRBD2. The CDR3 length is 15 residues. Per the germline V gene, CDR1 is KGHDR and CDR2 is SFDVKD. J was trimmed by 5 bases and V by 4 bases; bases with no gene match: 2.

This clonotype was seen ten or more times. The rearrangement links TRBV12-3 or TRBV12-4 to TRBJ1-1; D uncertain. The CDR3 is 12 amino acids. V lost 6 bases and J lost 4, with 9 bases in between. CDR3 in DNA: TGTGCCAGCAGCGAAGTGGGCACTGAAGCTTTCTTT. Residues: CASSEVGTEAFF.

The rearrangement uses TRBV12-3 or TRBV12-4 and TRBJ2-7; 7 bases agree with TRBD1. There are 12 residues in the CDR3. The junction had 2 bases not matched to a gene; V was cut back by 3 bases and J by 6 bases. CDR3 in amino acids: CASSFPGGEQYV. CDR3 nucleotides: TGTGCCAGCAGTTTCCCAGGGGGCGAGCAGTACGTC.

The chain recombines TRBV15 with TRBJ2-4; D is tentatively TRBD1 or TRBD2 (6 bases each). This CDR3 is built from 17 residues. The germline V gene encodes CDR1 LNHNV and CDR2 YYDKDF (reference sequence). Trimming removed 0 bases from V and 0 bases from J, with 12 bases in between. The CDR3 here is CATSRERDTLAKNIQYF. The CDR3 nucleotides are TGTGCCACCAGCAGAGAGCGGGACACCCTAGCCAAAAACATTCAGTACTTC.

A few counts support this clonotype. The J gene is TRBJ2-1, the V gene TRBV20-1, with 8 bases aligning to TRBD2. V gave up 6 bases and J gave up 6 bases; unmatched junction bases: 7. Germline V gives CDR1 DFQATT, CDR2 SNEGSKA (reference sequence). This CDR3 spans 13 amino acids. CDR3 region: CSARALAGNEQFF. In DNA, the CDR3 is TGCAGTGCCCGAGCCCTAGCGGGCAATGAGCAGTTCTTC.

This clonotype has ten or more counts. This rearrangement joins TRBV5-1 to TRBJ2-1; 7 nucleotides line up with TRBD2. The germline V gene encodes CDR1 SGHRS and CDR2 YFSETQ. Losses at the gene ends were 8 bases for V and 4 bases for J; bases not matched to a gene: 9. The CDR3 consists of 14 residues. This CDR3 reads CASFDPGLYNEQFF. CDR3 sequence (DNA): TGCGCCAGTTTTGATCCGGGACTATACAATGAGCAGTTCTTC.

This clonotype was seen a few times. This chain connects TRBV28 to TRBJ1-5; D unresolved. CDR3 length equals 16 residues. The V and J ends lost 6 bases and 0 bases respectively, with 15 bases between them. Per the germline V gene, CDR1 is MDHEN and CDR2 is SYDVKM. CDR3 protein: CASRRQESISNQPQHF. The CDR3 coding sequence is TGTGCCAGCAGGAGGCAGGAGTCCATTAGCAATCAGCCCCAGCATTTT.

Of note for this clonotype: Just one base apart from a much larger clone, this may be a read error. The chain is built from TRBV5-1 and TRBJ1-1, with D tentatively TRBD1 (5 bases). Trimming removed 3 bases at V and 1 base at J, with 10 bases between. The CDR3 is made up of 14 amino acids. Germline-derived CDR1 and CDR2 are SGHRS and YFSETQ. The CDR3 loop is CASSWGSTNTEAFF. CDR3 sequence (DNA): TGCGCCAGCAGCTGGGGCAGCACGAACACTGAAGCTTTCTTT.

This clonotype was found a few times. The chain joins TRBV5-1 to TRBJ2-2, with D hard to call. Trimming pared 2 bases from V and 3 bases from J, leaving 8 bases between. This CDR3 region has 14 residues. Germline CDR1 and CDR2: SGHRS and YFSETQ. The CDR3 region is CASSLGKHTGELFF. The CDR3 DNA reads TGCGCCAGCAGCTTAGGGAAGCACACCGGGGAGCTGTTTTTT. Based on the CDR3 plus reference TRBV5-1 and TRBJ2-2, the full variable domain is KAGVTQTPRYLIKTRGQQVTLSCSPISGHRSVSWYQQTPGQGLQFLFEYFSETQRNKGNFPGRFSGRQFSNSRSEMNVSTLELGDSALYLCASSLGKHTGELFFGEGSRLTVL.

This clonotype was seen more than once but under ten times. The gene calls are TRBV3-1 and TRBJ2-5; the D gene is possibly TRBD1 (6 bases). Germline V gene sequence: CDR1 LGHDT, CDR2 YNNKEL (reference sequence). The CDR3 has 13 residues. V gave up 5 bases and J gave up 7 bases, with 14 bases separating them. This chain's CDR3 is CASSGQSSGTQYF. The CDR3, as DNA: TGTGCCAGCAGCGGACAGTCCTCGGGGACCCAGTACTTC.

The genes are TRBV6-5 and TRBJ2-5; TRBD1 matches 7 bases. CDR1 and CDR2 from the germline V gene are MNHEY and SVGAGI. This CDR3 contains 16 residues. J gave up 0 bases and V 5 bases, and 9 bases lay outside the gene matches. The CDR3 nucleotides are TGTGCCAGCAGTACTAGACAGGGAGTGTACCAAGAGACCCAGTACTTC. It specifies CASSTRQGVYQETQYF.

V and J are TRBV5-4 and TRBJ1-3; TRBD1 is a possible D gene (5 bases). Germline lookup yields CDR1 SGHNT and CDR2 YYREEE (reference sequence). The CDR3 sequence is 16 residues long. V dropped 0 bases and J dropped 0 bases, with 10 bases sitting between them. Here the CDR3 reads CASSLVGASSGNTIYF. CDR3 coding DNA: TGTGCCAGCAGCTTGGTTGGGGCATCCTCTGGAAACACCATATATTTT. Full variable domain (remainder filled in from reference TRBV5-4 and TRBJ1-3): ETGVTQSPTHLIKTRGQQVTLRCSSQSGHNTVSWYQQALGQGPQFIFQYYREEENGRGNFPPRFSGLQFPNYSSELNVNALELDDSALYLCASSLVGASSGNTIYFGEGSWLTVV.

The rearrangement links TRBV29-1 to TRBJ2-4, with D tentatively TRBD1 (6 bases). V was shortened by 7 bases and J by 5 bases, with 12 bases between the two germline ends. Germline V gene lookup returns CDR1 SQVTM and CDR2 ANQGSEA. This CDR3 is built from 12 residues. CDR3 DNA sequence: TGCAGCGGGGGGCAGGGGCAAAACATTCAGTACTTC. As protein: CSGGQGQNIQYF.

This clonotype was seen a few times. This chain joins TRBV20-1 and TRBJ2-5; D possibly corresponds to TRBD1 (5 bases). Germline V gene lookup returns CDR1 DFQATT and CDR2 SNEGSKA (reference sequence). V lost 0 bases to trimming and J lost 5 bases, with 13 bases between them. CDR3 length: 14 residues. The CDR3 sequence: CSARDRQGWETQYF. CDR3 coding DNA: TGCAGTGCTAGAGATCGGCAGGGTTGGGAGACCCAGTACTTC.

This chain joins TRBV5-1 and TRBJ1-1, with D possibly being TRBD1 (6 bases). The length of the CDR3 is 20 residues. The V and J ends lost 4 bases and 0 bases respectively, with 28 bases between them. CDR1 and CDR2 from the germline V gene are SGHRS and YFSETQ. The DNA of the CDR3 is TGCGCCAGCAGCAAAACCGCCGGGACAAGGGTTACCTTTATGAACACTGAAGCTTTCTTT. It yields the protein CASSKTAGTRVTFMNTEAFF.

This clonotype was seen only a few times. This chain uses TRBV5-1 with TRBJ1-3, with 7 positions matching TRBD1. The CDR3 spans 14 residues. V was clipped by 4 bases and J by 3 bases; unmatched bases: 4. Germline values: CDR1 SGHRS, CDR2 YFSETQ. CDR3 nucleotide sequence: TGCGCCAGCAGCGCGGGGACAGTTGGAAACACCATATATTTT. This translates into CASSAGTVGNTIYF.

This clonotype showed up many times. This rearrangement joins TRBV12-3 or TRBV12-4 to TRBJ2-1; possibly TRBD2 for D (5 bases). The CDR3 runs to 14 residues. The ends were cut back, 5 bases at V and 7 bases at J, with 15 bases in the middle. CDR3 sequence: CASSVGGPGNEQFF. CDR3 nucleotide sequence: TGTGCCAGCAGTGTCGGTGGGCCGGGAAATGAGCAGTTCTTC.

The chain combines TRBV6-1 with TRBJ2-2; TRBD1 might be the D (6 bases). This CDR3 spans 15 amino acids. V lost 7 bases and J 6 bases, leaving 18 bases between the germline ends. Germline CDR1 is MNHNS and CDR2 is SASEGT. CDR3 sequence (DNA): TGTGCCAGCAAAAAAACACAGGGCGTCGCCGGGGAGCTGTTTTTT. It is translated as CASKKTQGVAGELFF.

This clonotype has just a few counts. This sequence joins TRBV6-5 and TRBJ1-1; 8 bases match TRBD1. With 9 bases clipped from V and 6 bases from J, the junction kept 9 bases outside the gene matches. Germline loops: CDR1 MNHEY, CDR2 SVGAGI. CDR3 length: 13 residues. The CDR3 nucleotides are TGTGCCAGTCAGGTACAGGGGGTACCTGAAGCTTTCTTT. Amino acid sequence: CASQVQGVPEAFF.

The CDR3 here is CASSLGGISIYEQFF. DNA for the CDR3: TGTGCCAGCAGCTTAGGTGGTATCTCGATCTATGAGCAGTTCTTC. The rearrangement joins TRBV7-2 to TRBJ2-1; the D is unclear. The CDR3 runs 15 residues. CDR1 SGHTA and CDR2 FQGNSA come from the germline V gene. V was pared by 1 base and J by 8 bases, with 15 bases between. Variable domain in full (rest from reference TRBV7-2 and TRBJ2-1): GAGVSQSPSNKVTEKGKDVELRCDPISGHTALYWYRQSLGQGLEFLIYFQGNSAPDKSGLPSDRFSAERTGGSVSTLTIQRTQQEDSAVYLCASSLGGISIYEQFFGPGTRLTVL.